Each of the 24 T cell receptor beta chains below was sequenced from the same sample in a study of siplizumab effects on memory and regulatory T cells. Clones were sequenced by immunoSEQ multiplex PCR, and TCRdb holds only the in-frame ones, with some missing. The sample carries around 100,000 clones, 75% to 95% recorded once. Sequenced sample: CD4+ T cells sorted from blood. The receptors were sampled from a human donor in good health.

This chain joins TRBV7-3 and TRBJ2-1, with D possibly being TRBD1 or TRBD2 (5 bases each). The CDR3 runs to 17 residues. The V gene's germline CDR1 is SGHTA and CDR2 FQGTGA. V was pared by 4 bases and J by 5 bases, with 21 bases between. CDR3 sequence: CASSSPKASRGDNEQFF. The DNA for the CDR3 is TGTGCCAGCAGCTCCCCCAAGGCTAGCCGGGGCGACAATGAGCAGTTCTTC.

The chain links TRBV6-6 to TRBJ1-5, with 7 nucleotides matching TRBD1. CDR1 MNHNY and CDR2 SVGAGI come from the germline V gene (reference sequence). The junction had 2 bases not matched to a gene; V was cut back by 5 bases and J by 1 base. The CDR3 runs to 14 residues. The CDR3 loop is CASSAGQSNQPQHF. Here the CDR3 DNA reads TGTGCCAGCAGTGCGGGACAGAGCAATCAGCCCCAGCATTTT.

This chain joins TRBV27 and TRBJ1-2; 10 bases map to TRBD1. Germline V lookup: CDR1 MNHEY, CDR2 SMNVEV (reference sequence). J lost 8 bases, V lost 8 bases, and 2 bases had no gene match. The CDR3 length is 11 residues. In nucleotides, the CDR3 is TGTGCCAGCGGGGACAGGGGAGGCTACACCTTC. The encoded protein is CASGDRGGYTF.

This chain links TRBV9 with TRBJ2-1; tentatively, D is TRBD2 (6 bases). Trimming removed 5 bases at V and 5 bases at J, with 17 bases between. This CDR3 has 15 residues. The germline CDR1 and CDR2 sequences are SGDLS and YYNGEE. The CDR3 sequence is CASRATGGVHNEQFF. The CDR3, as DNA: TGTGCCAGCAGAGCTACCGGGGGTGTCCACAATGAGCAGTTCTTC.

The chain carries TRBV6-5 and TRBJ2-7; D assignment may be TRBD1 or TRBD2 (5 bases each). CDR1 is MNHEY, CDR2 SVGAGI, per germline. Trimming cost V 6 bases and J 2 bases, with 17 bases left between them. The CDR3 has 15 amino acids. CDR3 protein: CASRSGTVIAYEQYF. CDR3 coding DNA: TGTGCCAGCAGATCCGGGACGGTGATCGCCTACGAGCAGTACTTC.

This chain links TRBV7-2 with TRBJ2-2; D is unresolved. The germline V gene encodes CDR1 SGHTA and CDR2 FQGNSA. Trimming took 6 bases from V and 4 from J, leaving 6 bases between them. CDR3 length: 12 amino acids. For the CDR3, the DNA is TGTGCCAGCAGTCAGCTCACCGGGGAGCTGTTTTTT. Its protein product is CASSQLTGELFF.

The J gene is TRBJ2-3, the V gene TRBV6-1; possible D gene TRBD2, 6 bases. The germline V gene has CDR1 MNHNS and CDR2 SASEGT. This CDR3 contains 14 residues. V lost 4 bases to trimming and J lost 5 bases, with 13 bases between them. CDR3 bases: TGTGCCAGCAGTGCTCCGGTGGGGGGAGATACGCAGTATTTT. This encodes CASSAPVGGDTQYF.

The chain employs TRBV18 and TRBJ1-2; D is unresolved. Germline loops: CDR1 KGHSH, CDR2 LQKENI. The CDR3 has 13 residues. Deletions cut 1 base from V and 3 bases from J, with 6 bases between. CDR3 coding DNA: TGTGCCAGCTCACCACGGGTTGACTATGGCTACACCTTC. Protein sequence: CASSPRVDYGYTF.

The chain joins TRBV15 to TRBJ1-1; no clear D gene. V shed 2 bases and J shed 8 bases, with 6 bases lying between them. The length of the CDR3 is 11 residues. Germline-derived CDR1 and CDR2 are LNHNV and YYDKDF (reference sequence). In nucleotides, the CDR3 is TGTGCCACCAGCAGAAATGCAGAAGCTTTCTTT. Protein: CATSRNAEAFF.

The V gene is TRBV18, the J gene TRBJ1-2; 7 bases line up with TRBD1. Losses at the gene ends were 4 bases for V and 7 bases for J; bases not matched to a gene: 6. Germline V gene sequence: CDR1 KGHSH, CDR2 LQKENI. This CDR3 contains 13 residues. In DNA, the CDR3 is TGTGCCAGCTCACGACAGGGTACGGGTGGCTACACCTTC. Protein product: CASSRQGTGGYTF.

This clone occurred once. V is TRBV25-1 and J is TRBJ2-3, with D unresolved. The CDR3 consists of 15 residues. The germline V and J ends were trimmed by 3 bases and 0 bases, with 10 bases remaining between them. Germline V gene data show CDR1 as MGHDK and CDR2 as SYGVNS. Here the CDR3 DNA reads TGTGCCAGCAGTGAGAACTTAGCTAGCACAGATACGCAGTATTTT. Its translation is CASSENLASTDTQYF.

This rearrangement joins TRBV18 to TRBJ2-3, with D unresolved. Per germline, CDR1 KGHSH and CDR2 LQKENI. The CDR3 is 12 residues long. V shed 5 bases and J shed 2 bases, with 5 bases lying between them. DNA of the CDR3: TGTGCCAGCTCATTATACACAGATACGCAGTATTTT. Residues: CASSLYTDTQYF.

The chain uses TRBV27 and TRBJ2-2; 9 bases match TRBD1. CDR1 is MNHEY and CDR2 is SMNVEV in the germline V gene (reference sequence). V lost 5 bases to trimming and J lost 5 bases; unmatched junction nucleotides: 15. The CDR3 length is 18 residues. The CDR3 DNA reads as TGTGCCAGCAGTGACCTCCGGGGACAGGGAGTGAGGACCGGGGAGCTGTTTTTT. Translating it yields CASSDLRGQGVRTGELFF.

The rearrangement uses TRBV6-1 and TRBJ2-2; D gene ambiguous. Deletions cut 4 bases from V and 5 bases from J, with 14 bases between. Looked up from germline, CDR1 is MNHNS and CDR2 is SASEGT. This CDR3 contains 15 residues. The CDR3 DNA is TGTGCCAGCAGTGGGTCCGGTGCGGAGACCGGGGAGCTGTTTTTT. Translation: CASSGSGAETGELFF.

The rearrangement joins TRBV11-2 to TRBJ1-3, with unresolved D. The CDR3 length is 15 residues. Germline V lookup: CDR1 SGHAT, CDR2 FQNNGV. The V and J ends lost 5 bases and 0 bases respectively, with 11 bases between them. The CDR3 loop is CASSPPSLSGNTIYF. Written as DNA, the CDR3 is TGTGCCAGCAGCCCGCCCAGCCTCTCTGGAAACACCATATATTTT.

The chain links TRBV25-1 to TRBJ1-4; 9 positions match TRBD1. Germline-derived CDR1 and CDR2 are MGHDK and SYGVNS. The CDR3 covers 14 residues. V lost 5 bases to trimming and J lost 7 bases; unmatched junction nucleotides: 5. In nucleotides, the CDR3 is TGTGCCAGCAGTCCCGGGACAGGGATTGAAAAACTGTTTTTT. It specifies CASSPGTGIEKLFF.

The gene calls are TRBV19 and TRBJ1-1, with D possibly matching TRBD1 (6 bases). This CDR3 comprises 15 residues. V lost 6 bases to trimming and J lost 0 bases, with 14 bases between them. In germline, CDR1 is LNHDA, CDR2 SQIVND (reference sequence). The CDR3 DNA follows: TGTGCCAGTAGACGAACAGGGCCCCTGAACACTGAAGCTTTCTTT. It specifies CASRRTGPLNTEAFF.

Regarding this clone: Other DNA variants within this sample encode the same CDR3. The gene calls are TRBV5-1 and TRBJ2-7, with D possibly being TRBD1 or TRBD2 (5 bases each). Per the germline V gene, CDR1 is SGHRS and CDR2 is YFSETQ. Trimming removed 7 bases from V and 6 bases from J, with 20 bases in between. The CDR3 consists of 14 residues. The CDR3 here is CASSREPGPTEQYF. CDR3 DNA sequence: TGCGCCAGCTCCCGCGAACCGGGGCCCACCGAGCAGTACTTC.

This clone came up once. CDR3 amino acids: CASSQDWQNYNEQFF. DNA of the CDR3: TGTGCCAGCAGCCAAGATTGGCAGAATTACAATGAGCAGTTCTTC. The chain combines TRBV4-2 with TRBJ2-1; D unclear. Germline V gives CDR1 LGHNA, CDR2 YNFKEQ. The V end lost 0 bases, the J end lost 4 bases, and 10 bases lay between the germline ends. The CDR3 totals 15 residues.

V usage is TRBV7-2 and J usage is TRBJ2-7; D may be TRBD2 (7 bases). Germline CDR1 and CDR2: SGHTA and FQGNSA. The V gene lost 4 bases and the J gene lost 4 bases, with 17 bases spanning the gap. This CDR3 comprises 15 residues. The chain's CDR3 is CASSSSGATGYEQYF. In nucleotides, the CDR3 is TGTGCCAGCAGCTCCAGCGGGGCCACAGGGTACGAGCAGTACTTC. The variable domain in full, completed from reference TRBV7-2 and TRBJ2-7, reads GAGVSQSPSNKVTEKGKDVELRCDPISGHTALYWYRQSLGQGLEFLIYFQGNSAPDKSGLPSDRFSAERTGGSVSTLTIQRTQQEDSAVYLCASSSSGATGYEQYFGPGTRLTVT.

The chain combines TRBV7-3 with TRBJ2-2; 10 bases are shared with TRBD2. Germline CDR1 SGHTA, CDR2 FQGTGA. This CDR3 has 16 residues. V shed 5 bases and J 0 bases; nucleotides not matched to a gene: 3. CDR3 loop: CASSRSGGTNTGELFF. CDR3 nucleotides: TGTGCCAGCAGCCGTAGCGGGGGGACGAACACCGGGGAGCTGTTTTTT.

The chain recombines TRBV5-6 with TRBJ2-1; tentative D call: TRBD1 (6 bases). This CDR3 contains 14 residues. V was shortened by 7 bases and J by 6 bases, with 17 bases between the two germline ends. The V gene's germline CDR1 is SGHDT and CDR2 YYEEEE. The CDR3 DNA reads TGTGCCAGCCCCCAGGACAGCATGAGCAATGAGCAGTTCTTC. This gives the protein CASPQDSMSNEQFF.

Of note for this clone: A junction end diverges from the germline sequence, so it may reflect a read error. This CDR3 is CASSLAYNEQFF. The CDR3 DNA sequence: TGTGCCAGCAGTTTAGCCTACAATGAGCAGTTCTTC. The chain is built from TRBV11-1 and TRBJ2-1, with D uncertain. CDR1 is SGHAT and CDR2 is FQDESV in the germline V gene (reference sequence). The CDR3 is 12 residues long.

The chain links TRBV7-8 to TRBJ1-5; maybe TRBD1 (5 bases). CDR1 is SGHVS and CDR2 is FQNEAQ in the germline V gene. V lost 0 bases and J lost 1, with 10 bases in between. The length of the CDR3 is 16 residues. The CDR3 spells CASSLAAGGSNQPQHF. CDR3 DNA sequence: TGTGCCAGCAGCTTAGCTGCGGGGGGGAGCAATCAGCCCCAGCATTTT.